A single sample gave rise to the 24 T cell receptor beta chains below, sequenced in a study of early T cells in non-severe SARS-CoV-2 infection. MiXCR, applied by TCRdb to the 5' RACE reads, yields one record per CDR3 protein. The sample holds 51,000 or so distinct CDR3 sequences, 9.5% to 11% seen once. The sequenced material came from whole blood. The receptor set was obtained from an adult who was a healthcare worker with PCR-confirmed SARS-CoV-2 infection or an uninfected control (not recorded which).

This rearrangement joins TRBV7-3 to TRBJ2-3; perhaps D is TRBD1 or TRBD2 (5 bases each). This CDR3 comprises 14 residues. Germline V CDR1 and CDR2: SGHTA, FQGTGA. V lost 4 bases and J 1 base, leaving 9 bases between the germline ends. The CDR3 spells CASSSRGGTDTQYF. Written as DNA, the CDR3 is TGTGCCAGCAGCTCGCGAGGGGGCACAGATACGCAGTATTTT.

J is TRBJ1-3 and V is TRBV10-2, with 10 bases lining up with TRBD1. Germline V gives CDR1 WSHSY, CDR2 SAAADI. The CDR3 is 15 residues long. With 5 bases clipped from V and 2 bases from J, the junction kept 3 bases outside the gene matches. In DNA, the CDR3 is TGCGCCAGCAGTCCGACAGGGGGCCCTGGAAACACCATATATTTT. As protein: CASSPTGGPGNTIYF.

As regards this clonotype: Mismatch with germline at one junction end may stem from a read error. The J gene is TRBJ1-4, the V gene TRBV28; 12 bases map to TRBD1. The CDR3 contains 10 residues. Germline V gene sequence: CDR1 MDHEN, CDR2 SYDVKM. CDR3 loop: CASGPGQGAF. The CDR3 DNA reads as TGTGCCAGCGGACCGGGACAGGGGGCATTT. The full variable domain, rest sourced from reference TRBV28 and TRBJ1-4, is DVKVTQSSRYLVKRTGEKVFLECVQDMDHENMFWYRQDPGLGLRLIYFSYDVKMKEKGDIPEGYSVSREKKERFSLILESASTNQTSMYLCASGPGQGAFGSGTQLSVL.

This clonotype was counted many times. CDR3 DNA sequence: TGTGCCAGCAGTTTGCGAACCTCCGGGACAGGCCGGATTAATGAAAAACTGTTTTTT. It translates to CASSLRTSGTGRINEKLFF. The chain couples TRBV27 to TRBJ1-4, with 8 bases lining up with TRBD1. The CDR3 extends over 19 amino acids. V dropped 3 bases and J dropped 4; count of bases not matched to a gene: 16. Per germline, CDR1 MNHEY and CDR2 SMNVEV (reference sequence).

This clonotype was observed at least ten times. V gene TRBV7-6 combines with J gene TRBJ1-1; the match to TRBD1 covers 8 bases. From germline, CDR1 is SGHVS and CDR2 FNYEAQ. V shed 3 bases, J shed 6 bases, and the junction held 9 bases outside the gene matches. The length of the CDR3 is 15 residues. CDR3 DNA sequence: TGTGCCAGCAGCTTGAACGGACAGGGAGACGCTGAAGCTTTCTTT. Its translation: CASSLNGQGDAEAFF.

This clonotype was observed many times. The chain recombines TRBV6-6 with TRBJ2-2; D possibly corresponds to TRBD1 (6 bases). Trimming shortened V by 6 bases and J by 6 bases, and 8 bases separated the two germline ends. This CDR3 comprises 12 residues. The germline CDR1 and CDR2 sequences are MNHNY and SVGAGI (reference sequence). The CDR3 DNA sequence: TGTGCCAGCAGGAAGGGGGCCGGGGAGCTGTTTTTT. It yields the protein CASRKGAGELFF.

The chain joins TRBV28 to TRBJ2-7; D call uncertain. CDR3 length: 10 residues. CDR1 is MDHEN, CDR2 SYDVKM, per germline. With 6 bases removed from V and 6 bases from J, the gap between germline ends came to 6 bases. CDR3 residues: CASRGREQYF. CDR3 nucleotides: TGTGCCAGCAGAGGTCGCGAGCAGTACTTC.

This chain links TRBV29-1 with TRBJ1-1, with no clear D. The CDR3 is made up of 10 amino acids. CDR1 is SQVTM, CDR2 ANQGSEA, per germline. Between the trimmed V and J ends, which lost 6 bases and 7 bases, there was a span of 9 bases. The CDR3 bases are TGCAGCGTCCTGACGGGTGAAGCTTTCTTT. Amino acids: CSVLTGEAFF.

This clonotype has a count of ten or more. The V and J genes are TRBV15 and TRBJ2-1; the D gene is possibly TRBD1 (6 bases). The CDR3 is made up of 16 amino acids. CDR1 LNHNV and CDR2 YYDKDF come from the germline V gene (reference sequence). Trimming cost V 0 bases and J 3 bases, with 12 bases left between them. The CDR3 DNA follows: TGTGCCACCAGCAGAGATAAAGGGGGTTTCTACAATGAGCAGTTCTTC. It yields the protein CATSRDKGGFYNEQFF.

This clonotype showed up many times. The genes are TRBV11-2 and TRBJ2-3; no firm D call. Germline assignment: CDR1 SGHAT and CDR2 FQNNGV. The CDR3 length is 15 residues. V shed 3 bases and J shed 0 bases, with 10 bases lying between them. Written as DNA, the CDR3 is TGTGCCAGCAGCTTCAGCGCCTTCAGCACAGATACGCAGTATTTT. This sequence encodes CASSFSAFSTDTQYF.

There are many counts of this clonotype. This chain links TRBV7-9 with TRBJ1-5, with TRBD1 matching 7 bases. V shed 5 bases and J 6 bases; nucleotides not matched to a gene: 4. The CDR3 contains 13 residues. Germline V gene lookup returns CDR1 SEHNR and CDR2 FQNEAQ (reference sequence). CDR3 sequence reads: CASSQGGLQPQHF. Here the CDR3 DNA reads TGTGCCAGCAGCCAGGGGGGGCTTCAGCCCCAGCATTTT.

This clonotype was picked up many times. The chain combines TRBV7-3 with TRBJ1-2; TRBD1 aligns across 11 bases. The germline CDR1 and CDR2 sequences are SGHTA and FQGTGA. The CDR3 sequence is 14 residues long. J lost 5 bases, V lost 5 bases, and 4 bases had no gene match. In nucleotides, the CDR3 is TGTGCCAGCAGCCCCGGACAGGGGGCATATGGCTACACCTTC. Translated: CASSPGQGAYGYTF.

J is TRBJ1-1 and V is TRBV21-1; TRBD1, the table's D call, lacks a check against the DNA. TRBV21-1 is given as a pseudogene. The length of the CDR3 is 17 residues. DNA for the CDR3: TGTGCCAGCAGCAAAGGCAGGGCCGAACCGGGAAGGGGTGAAGCTTTCTTT. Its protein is CASSKGRAEPGRGEAFF.

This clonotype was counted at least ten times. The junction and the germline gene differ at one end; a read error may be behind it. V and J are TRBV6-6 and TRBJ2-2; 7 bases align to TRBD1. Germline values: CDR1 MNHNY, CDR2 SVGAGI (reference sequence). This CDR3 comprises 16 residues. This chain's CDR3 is CASSPPGRDSTGELFF. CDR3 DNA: TGTGCCAGCAGTCCCCCGGGCAGGGACAGCACCGGAGAGCTGTTTTTT.

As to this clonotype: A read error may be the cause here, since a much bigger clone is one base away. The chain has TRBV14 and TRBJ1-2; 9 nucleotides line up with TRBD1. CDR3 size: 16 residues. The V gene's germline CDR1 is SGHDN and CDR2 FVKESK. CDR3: CASSQALGQGTTGHTF. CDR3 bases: TGTGCCAGCAGCCAAGCCCTTGGACAGGGGACGACTGGCCACACCTTC.

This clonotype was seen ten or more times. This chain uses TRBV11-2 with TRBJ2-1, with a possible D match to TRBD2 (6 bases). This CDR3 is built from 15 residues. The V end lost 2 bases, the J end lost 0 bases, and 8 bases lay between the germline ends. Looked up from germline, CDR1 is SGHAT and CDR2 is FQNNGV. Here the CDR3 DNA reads TGTGCCAGCAGCTTAATGCGGGGCTCCTACAATGAGCAGTTCTTC. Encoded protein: CASSLMRGSYNEQFF.

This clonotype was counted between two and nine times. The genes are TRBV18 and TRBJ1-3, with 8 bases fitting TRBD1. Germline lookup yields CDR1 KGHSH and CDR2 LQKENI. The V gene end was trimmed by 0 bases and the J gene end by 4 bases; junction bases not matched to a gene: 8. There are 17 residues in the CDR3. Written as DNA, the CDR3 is TGTGCCAGCTCACCACCGGGGACAGGTCCGGTCGGAAACACCATATATTTT. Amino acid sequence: CASSPPGTGPVGNTIYF.

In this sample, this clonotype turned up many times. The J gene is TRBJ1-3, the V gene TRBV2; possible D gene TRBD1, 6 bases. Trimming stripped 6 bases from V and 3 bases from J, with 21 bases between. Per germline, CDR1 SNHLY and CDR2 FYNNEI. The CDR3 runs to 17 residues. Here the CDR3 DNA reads TGTGCCAGCAGAAGACAGGACCCATTCCGGGGTGGAAACACCATATATTTT. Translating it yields CASRRQDPFRGGNTIYF.

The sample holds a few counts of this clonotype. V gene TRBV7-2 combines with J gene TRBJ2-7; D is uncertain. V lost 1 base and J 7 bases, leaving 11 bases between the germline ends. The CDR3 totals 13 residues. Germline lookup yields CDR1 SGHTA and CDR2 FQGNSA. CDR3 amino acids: CASSLGALKEQYF. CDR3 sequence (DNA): TGTGCCAGCAGCTTAGGGGCCCTTAAGGAGCAGTACTTC.

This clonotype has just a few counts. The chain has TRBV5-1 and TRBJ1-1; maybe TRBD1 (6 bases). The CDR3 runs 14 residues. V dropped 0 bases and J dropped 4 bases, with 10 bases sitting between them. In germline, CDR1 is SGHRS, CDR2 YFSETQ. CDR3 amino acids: CASSLEGTPTEAFF. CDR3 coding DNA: TGCGCCAGCAGCTTGGAAGGGACACCCACTGAAGCTTTCTTT.

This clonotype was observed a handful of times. The CDR3 loop is CSAPGLAGEQFF. In nucleotides, the CDR3 is TGCAGTGCTCCGGGACTAGCGGGAGAACAGTTCTTC. The V call is TRBV20-1, the J call TRBJ2-1, with TRBD2 identical over 14 bases. Per germline, CDR1 DFQATT and CDR2 SNEGSKA (reference sequence). V was clipped by 5 bases and J by 13 bases; unmatched bases: 4. The CDR3 covers 12 residues.

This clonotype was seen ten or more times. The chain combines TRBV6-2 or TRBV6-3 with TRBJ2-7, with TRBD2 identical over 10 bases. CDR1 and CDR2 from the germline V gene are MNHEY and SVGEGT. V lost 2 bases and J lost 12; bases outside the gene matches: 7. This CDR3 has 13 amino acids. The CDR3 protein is CASSYTLAGAGYF. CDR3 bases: TGTGCCAGCAGTTACACTCTAGCGGGAGCTGGGTACTTC.

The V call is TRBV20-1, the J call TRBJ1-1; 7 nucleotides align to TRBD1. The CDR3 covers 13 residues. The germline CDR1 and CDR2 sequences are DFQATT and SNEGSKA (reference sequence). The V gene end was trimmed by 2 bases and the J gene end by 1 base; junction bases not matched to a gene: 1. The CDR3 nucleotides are TGCAGTGCTAGATACAGGGGGAACACTGAAGCTTTCTTT. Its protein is CSARYRGNTEAFF.

The CDR3 loop is CASSQARRSTYGYTF. In DNA, the CDR3 is TGTGCCAGCAGCCAAGCTCGAAGGAGTACCTATGGCTACACCTTC. The chain recombines TRBV3-1 with TRBJ1-2; no reliable D call. V was cut by 1 base and J by 4 bases, with 13 bases left in between. Looked up from germline, CDR1 is LGHDT and CDR2 is YNNKEL (reference sequence). The CDR3 sequence is 15 residues long.